This TCR beta chain was identified in a study of identical twins. Whole-study results and caveats: The models gave estimates that fell short of the out-of-frame TCR alpha sharing seen in monozygotic twins. Diverse VJ usage suggested most zero-insertion clonotypes were not invariant T cells.

Comments on this clonotype: Its antigen is not known.

This CDR3 is built from 15 residues. The germline V gene encodes CDR1 MGHRA and CDR2 YSYEKL. V lost 1 base, J lost 0 bases, and 9 bases lay in between. A universal primer site was incorporated via template switching, and the cDNA contained unique molecular identifiers. TCRdb re-called the 5' RACE reads through MiXCR, storing one row per CDR3 protein. Of about 1.7 million distinct CDR3 sequences in the sample, about 32% were seen once. The rearrangement uses TRBV4-1 and TRBJ1-2; D is unclear. The sequencing sample was made of cord blood. This TCR derives from a newborn girl in good health. In nucleotides, the CDR3 is TGCGCCAGCAGCCAAGTGGCCCCTTCTAACTATGGCTACACCTTC. It translates to CASSQVAPSNYGYTF.